Many counts were recorded for the clone carrying this T cell receptor beta chain. The data were taken from a study of regulatory T cells in long-lasting Graves disease. The V end lost 2 bases, the J end lost 2 bases, and 12 bases lay between the germline ends. The CDR3 covers 15 residues. Germline assignment: CDR1 MNHEY and CDR2 SVGAGI. Specified time point: newly diagnosed GD, antithyroid drugs for less than 3 months. Preparation of the TCR library used RNA extracted from PBMCs. Arm-PCR of CDR3 regions with iRepertoire HTBI primers generated TCR beta libraries. TCRdb used MiXCR to reprocess the multiplex PCR reads, holding one entry per CDR3 protein. The sample includes approximately 350,000 distinct CDR3 sequences, around 11% seen only once; the top ten take approximately 17%. The same data also went into a second study, on T cells in Graves' hyperthyroidism and ophthalmopathy. That study adds: If no ophthalmopathy progression occurred within 18 months, Graves' hyperthyroidism was stable.

This chain joins TRBV6-5 and TRBJ2-5; possibly TRBD1 or TRBD2 for D (6 bases each). This sequence originates from a woman aged 18-30 years with Graves disease. The sequences come from peripheral blood mononuclear cells (PBMCs), collected at new diagnosis, from a patient treated with antithyroid drugs. For the CDR3, the DNA is TGTGCCAGCAGTTACCTGGGGGGCTCTCAAGAGACCCAGTACTTC. Protein: CASSYLGGSQETQYF.